This entry describes one T cell receptor beta chain. Source study methods: Reference gene primer amplification yielded estimated nucleated cell counts. Sequencing was performed with immunoSEQ multiplex PCR; in TCRdb, only in-frame clones are kept and a portion is missing. The DNA was the basis for D and trimming; V, J and clone size are from that table. The table includes about 340,000 clones, almost 90% detected once. One Seattle source followed patients from active infection through their disease course. This entry is derived from a study of blood T cell repertoires in COVID-19. As for the study in general: PBMCs, B-cell-depleted T cells, or T cells provided the cDNA or gDNA that made up the material.

Input material: peripheral blood. This sequence originates from a woman in her seventies with COVID-19, enrolled during active disease.

CDR3 sequence (DNA): TGTGCCAGCAGTTCGGGACACCAGATGATAGGGACTGAAGCTTTCTTT. Translating gives CASSSGHQMIGTEAFF. The chain is built from TRBV6-6 and TRBJ1-1; a weak D match, TRBD1 (6 bases). This CDR3 is 16 amino acids long. The germline CDR1 and CDR2 sequences are MNHNY and SVGAGI (reference sequence). Trimming cost V 4 bases and J 5 bases, with 20 bases left between them.